The clone carrying this T cell receptor (beta chain) was found once. Trimming left V 1 base short and J 2 bases short, with 12 bases between. CDR3 size: 16 residues. CDR1 and CDR2 (germline): SGHDT, YYEEEE. The data derive from a study of CD8 T cells in Susac syndrome. RNA, at about 0.5 to 1 ug, was reverse transcribed with random hexamers. TCRdb independently ran MiXCR on the immunoSEQ multiplex PCR reads; one entry per CDR3 protein. Here the sample spans some 150,000 distinct CDR3 sequences, about 94% being singletons. The rearrangement uses TRBV5-6 and TRBJ2-2; D possibly corresponds to TRBD1 (5 bases). The TCR sequence derives from a human donor with Susac syndrome. The material sequenced was CD4+ T cells from PBMCs. CDR3 coding DNA: TGTGCCAGCAGCTTGTCGGCAGGGTTTAACACCGGGGAGCTGTTTTTT. Amino acids: CASSLSAGFNTGELFF.